A single sample gave rise to the 24 T cell receptor beta chains below, sequenced in a study of T-cell reconstitution after alpha-beta-depleted transplantation in children. Preparation of the TCRbeta library was carried out with unique molecular identifiers. MiXCR, run by TCRdb on the PCR reads, gives a single entry per CDR3 protein. This table has about 980,000 distinct CDR3 sequences, about 31% appearing once. The sequencing here drew on PBMCs, mostly from graft donor cells, taken 360 days after TCRalphabeta/CD19-depleted stem cell transplant. Every receptor here comes from a boy less than two years old who had a stem cell transplant for SCID, so the T cells may come from the graft donor.

There are a few counts of this clonotype. The chain uses TRBV7-2 and TRBJ2-7, with D possibly TRBD1 on 6 matching bases. V was trimmed by 5 bases and J by 2 bases, leaving 22 bases between them. The germline CDR1 and CDR2 sequences are SGHTA and FQGNSA. The CDR3 has 17 amino acids. The CDR3 nucleotides read TGTGCCAGCAGCCATGGGGTTGGGGGCCGTTCCACCTACGAGCAGTACTTC. It is translated as CASSHGVGGRSTYEQYF.

This clonotype appeared a few times. The rearrangement uses TRBV9 and TRBJ1-2; D unresolved. V was shortened by 6 bases and J by 8 bases, with 23 bases between the two germline ends. The CDR3 loop spans 15 amino acids. Germline values: CDR1 SGDLS, CDR2 YYNGEE. CDR3 coding DNA: TGTGCCAGCACCTCGCTAGCGGACGCACAAGGGGGCTACACCTTC. Amino acids: CASTSLADAQGGYTF.

This rearrangement joins TRBV25-1 to TRBJ1-4; 7 bases are shared with TRBD1. Looked up from germline, CDR1 is MGHDK and CDR2 is SYGVNS. J gave up 4 bases and V 3 bases, and 17 bases lay outside the gene matches. The CDR3 loop spans 19 amino acids. The CDR3 DNA sequence: TGTGCCAGCAGTGATAAGAGGGGGACAGTATTTTTCGGTAATGAAAAACTGTTTTTT. Translating gives CASSDKRGTVFFGNEKLFF.

The J gene is TRBJ2-5, the V gene TRBV28; unclear D gene. The CDR3 spans 14 residues. V lost 3 bases to trimming and J lost 4 bases, with 12 bases between them. Germline CDR1 MDHEN, CDR2 SYDVKM. The CDR3 is CASSFTPAGETQYF. For the CDR3, the DNA is TGTGCCAGCAGTTTCACACCGGCAGGAGAGACCCAGTACTTC.

The rearrangement uses TRBV29-1 and TRBJ2-1, with a tentative D call TRBD1 (6 bases). The CDR3 is 14 residues long. V lost 6 bases and J lost 5, with 17 bases in between. Per the germline V gene, CDR1 is SQVTM and CDR2 is ANQGSEA. The CDR3 loop is CSVRWADSDNEQFF. The CDR3 DNA reads as TGCAGCGTCAGGTGGGCGGACAGCGACAATGAGCAGTTCTTC.

The chain links TRBV15 to TRBJ1-2; no clear D gene. CDR3 length: 14 amino acids. Germline loops: CDR1 LNHNV, CDR2 YYDKDF (reference sequence). V lost 5 bases and J lost 4, with 14 bases in between. The CDR3 reads CATSQTYNSYGYTF. DNA for the CDR3: TGTGCCACCAGCCAAACTTACAACAGCTATGGCTACACCTTC. The whole variable domain, filled in from reference TRBV15 and TRBJ1-2, reads DAMVIQNPRYQVTQFGKPVTLSCSQTLNHNVMYWYQQKSSQAPKLLFHYYDKDFNNEADTPDNFQSRRPNTSFCFLDIRSPGLGDTAMYLCATSQTYNSYGYTFGSGTRLTVV.

The sample holds a few counts of this clonotype. The CDR3: CASSLVPRGGPSSYEQYF. The CDR3 DNA reads as TGCGCCAGCAGCTTGGTACCGCGGGGGGGACCGAGCTCCTACGAGCAGTACTTC. V and J are TRBV5-1 and TRBJ2-7, with 9 positions matching TRBD2. From germline, CDR1 is SGHRS and CDR2 YFSETQ. V shed 0 bases and J 0 bases; nucleotides not matched to a gene: 10. This CDR3 spans 18 amino acids. Full variable domain (rest looked up from reference TRBV5-1 and TRBJ2-7): KAGVTQTPRYLIKTRGQQVTLSCSPISGHRSVSWYQQTPGQGLQFLFEYFSETQRNKGNFPGRFSGRQFSNSRSEMNVSTLELGDSALYLCASSLVPRGGPSSYEQYFGPGTRLTVT.

This clonotype was counted ten times or more. The V gene is TRBV7-9, the J gene TRBJ2-6; D remains unclear. Trimming left V 3 bases short and J 0 bases short, with 3 bases between. Per germline, CDR1 SEHNR and CDR2 FQNEAQ (reference sequence). This CDR3 has 14 residues. CDR3 loop: CASSFYSGANVLTF. The CDR3 coding sequence is TGTGCCAGCAGCTTCTACTCTGGGGCCAACGTCCTGACTTTC.

This chain connects TRBV7-2 to TRBJ2-7; 9 bases fit TRBD1. Germline CDR1 reads SGHTA; CDR2 reads FQGNSA. Trimming cost V 8 bases and J 4 bases; bases outside gene matches: 15. The CDR3 is made up of 16 amino acids. The CDR3 DNA reads as TGTGCCAGCCGGAGAGATTTAACAGGGGGCCTGTACGAGCAGTACTTC. It encodes CASRRDLTGGLYEQYF.

Only one count was recorded for this clonotype. The chain is built from TRBV10-3 and TRBJ2-2; D might be TRBD2 (5 bases). The CDR3 runs 14 residues. Germline CDR1 and CDR2: ENHRY and SYGVKD. Trimming pared 5 bases from V and 7 bases from J, leaving 14 bases between. The CDR3 spells CAISPGIYGGELFF. CDR3 sequence (DNA): TGTGCCATCAGTCCGGGGATTTATGGCGGGGAGCTGTTTTTT.

This clonotype was seen a few times. V gene TRBV5-1 combines with J gene TRBJ1-1; 8 bases line up with TRBD1. CDR3 length: 16 amino acids. Germline V gives CDR1 SGHRS, CDR2 YFSETQ. After removal of 0 bases from V and 0 bases from J, the junction contained 4 bases not matched to a gene. CDR3 sequence: CASSLATGVMNTEAFF. The CDR3 nucleotides read TGCGCCAGCAGCTTGGCGACAGGGGTCATGAACACTGAAGCTTTCTTT.

The V gene is TRBV12-3 or TRBV12-4, the J gene TRBJ2-4, with D hard to call. The CDR3 totals 14 residues. The V gene lost 5 bases and the J gene lost 2 bases, with 10 bases spanning the gap. The CDR3 sequence is CASSTDLPKNIQYF. The DNA of the CDR3 is TGTGCCAGCAGTACGGACCTTCCCAAAAACATTCAGTACTTC.

The chain employs TRBV12-3 or TRBV12-4 and TRBJ2-3, with a possible D match to TRBD2 (6 bases). The CDR3 has 14 residues. V was clipped by 6 bases and J by 1 base, with 11 bases between them. Here the CDR3 DNA reads TGTGCCAGCAGAGGCGGGATTCGCACAGATACGCAGTATTTT. Translated, it gives CASRGGIRTDTQYF.

The genes are TRBV20-1 and TRBJ1-1; D is perhaps TRBD1 (5 bases). The CDR3 totals 13 residues. The germline gives CDR1 DFQATT, CDR2 SNEGSKA (reference sequence). V gave up 6 bases and J gave up 1 base, with 12 bases separating them. Here the CDR3 DNA reads TGCAGTGCCCAGGGACGGAGGAACACTGAAGCTTTCTTT. It is translated as CSAQGRRNTEAFF.

This clonotype turned up a few times. V usage is TRBV27 and J usage is TRBJ2-7, with D tentatively TRBD1 or TRBD2 (7 bases each). From germline, CDR1 is MNHEY and CDR2 SMNVEV (reference sequence). This CDR3 is 16 amino acids long. V lost 4 bases to trimming and J lost 2 bases, with 18 bases between them. For the CDR3, the DNA is TGTGCCAGCAGTTCATCAGGGGGGGCCTTCGCCTACGAGCAGTACTTC. Translation gives CASSSSGGAFAYEQYF.

This clonotype came up once. This chain connects TRBV7-3 to TRBJ2-7; D perhaps matches TRBD2 (5 bases). The CDR3 covers 13 residues. V lost 0 bases to trimming and J lost 7 bases, with 10 bases between them. The germline V gene has CDR1 SGHTA and CDR2 FQGTGA. CDR3 protein: CASSLTRAEEQYF. The CDR3 DNA sequence: TGTGCCAGCAGCTTAACGCGGGCGGAGGAGCAGTACTTC.

The CDR3 loop reads CSAREVERAMFDEQFF. CDR3 in DNA: TGCAGTGCTAGAGAGGTTGAGCGGGCGATGTTCGATGAGCAGTTCTTC. The chain employs TRBV20-1 and TRBJ2-1; D possibly corresponds to TRBD2 (6 bases). The CDR3 consists of 16 residues. Germline V gene sequence: CDR1 DFQATT, CDR2 SNEGSKA (reference sequence). Trimming took 0 bases from V and 8 from J, leaving 20 bases between them.

The J gene is TRBJ2-7, the V gene TRBV24-1; D perhaps matches TRBD1 (6 bases). Germline loops: CDR1 KGHDR, CDR2 SFDVKD. The V end lost 9 bases, the J end lost 3 bases, and 17 bases lay between the germline ends. The CDR3 has 14 amino acids. The CDR3 region has the DNA TGTGCCACCTCAAGACAGGAGGCCGACTACGAGCAGTACTTC. The encoded protein is CATSRQEADYEQYF.

This clonotype was recorded a few times. The chain combines TRBV5-1 with TRBJ2-7, with D hard to call. Germline loops: CDR1 SGHRS, CDR2 YFSETQ. Trimming left V 4 bases short and J 10 bases short, with 12 bases between. The CDR3 is made up of 11 amino acids. For the CDR3, the DNA is TGCGCCAGCAGCCGCCTCCGGGCTCAGTACTTC. Translating it yields CASSRLRAQYF.

V and J are TRBV20-1 and TRBJ2-3, with unresolved D. The CDR3 covers 14 residues. The germline V gene encodes CDR1 DFQATT and CDR2 SNEGSKA (reference sequence). V lost 1 base and J 5 bases, leaving 13 bases between the germline ends. The CDR3 region has the DNA TGCAGTGCTAGAGGAGGTCTAATTATAGATACGCAGTATTTT. It encodes CSARGGLIIDTQYF.

This clonotype was observed at least ten times. J is TRBJ2-5 and V is TRBV28, with TRBD2 identical over 10 bases. The CDR3 consists of 12 residues. Trimming cost V 10 bases and J 4 bases; bases outside gene matches: 3. Germline V gives CDR1 MDHEN, CDR2 SYDVKM. CDR3 DNA: TGTGCCATTAGCGGGGGGCGAGAGACCCAGTACTTC. Translated, it gives CAISGGRETQYF.

A single count supports this clonotype. The V gene is TRBV7-9, the J gene TRBJ1-1; D might be TRBD1 (6 bases). Trimming stripped 6 bases from V and 7 bases from J, with 18 bases between. This CDR3 spans 14 amino acids. Germline V gene lookup returns CDR1 SEHNR and CDR2 FQNEAQ (reference sequence). For the CDR3, the DNA is TGTGCCAGCAGTCCCGGACAGCCCTTGAGTGAAGCTTTCTTT. It specifies CASSPGQPLSEAFF.

The genes are TRBV6-8 and TRBJ2-4, with D possibly TRBD2 on 6 matching bases. The CDR3 has 15 amino acids. The V gene lost 7 bases and the J gene lost 2 bases, with 15 bases spanning the gap. CDR1 is MNHGY, CDR2 SAAAGT, per germline. The CDR3 DNA is TGTGCCAGCACTAACGGGGGACTCCCCAAAAACATTCAGTACTTC. This translates into CASTNGGLPKNIQYF.

This clonotype came up a few times. The chain couples TRBV11-2 to TRBJ2-7, with D perhaps matching TRBD1 (5 bases). The CDR3 contains 13 residues. V shed 1 base and J shed 7 bases, with 11 bases lying between them. CDR1 is SGHAT and CDR2 is FQNNGV in the germline V gene. This chain's CDR3 is CASSLVSKGEQYF. The CDR3 DNA follows: TGTGCCAGCAGCTTAGTCTCAAAGGGGGAGCAGTACTTC.